This is a list of T cell receptor beta chains from one sample in a study of metastatic and nonmetastatic thyroid tumors. TCRdb reprocessed the PCR reads using MiXCR. The data show 15,000 to 20,000 clones, with 31% seen just once and 10% held by the top ten. The sample was blood. The receptor set was obtained from a female donor with papillary thyroid cancer or a benign thyroid nodule (not recorded which). Some clones in this sample may be carry-over from other donors' samples. The CDR3 runs from the conserved cysteine through the conserved F or W. Fields, in order: D gene, clone size, V gene, J gene, CDR3 protein, CDR3 DNA. The D gene is left open where the match is weak. The listing skips clone size in some rows; elsewhere it reads once, few, many or a size class.

TRBD2	many	TRBV4-2	TRBJ2-1	CASSQDTSGGPSYNEQFF	TGTGCCAGCAGCCAAGACACTAGCGGGGGGCCTTCCTACAATGAGCAGTTCTTC
.	medium-sized	TRBV2	TRBJ2-7	CASSEVSFVREQYF	TGTGCCAGCAGTGAAGTCTCGTTCGTGCGTGAGCAGTACTTC
.	medium-sized	TRBV27	TRBJ2-1	CASSNRYDYNEQFF	TGTGCCAGCAGTAACCGTTACGATTACAATGAGCAGTTCTTC
.	medium-sized	TRBV19	TRBJ2-2	CASSGGGLTGELFF	TGTGCCAGTAGCGGAGGGGGCCTCACCGGGGAGCTGTTTTTT
.	.	TRBV11-2	TRBJ1-1	CASSSSTVNTEAFF	TGTGCCAGCAGCTCATCCACAGTGAACACTGAAGCTTTCTTT
.	few	TRBV6-1	TRBJ1-6	CATLIGWPNSPLHF	TGTGCCACCCTCATCGGGTGGCCTAATTCACCCCTCCACTTT
.	medium-sized	TRBV10-3	TRBJ1-6	CAIKQNVYNSPLHF	TGTGCCATCAAGCAGAACGTCTATAATTCACCCCTCCACTTT
.	many	TRBV3-1	TRBJ1-1	CASSQEGGTEAFF	TGTGCCAGCAGCCAAGAGGGGGGGACTGAAGCTTTCTTT
.	medium-sized	TRBV4-3	TRBJ1-2	CASSQDRKHGYTF	TGCGCCAGCAGCCAAGACAGGAAACACGGCTACACCTTC
TRBD2	few	TRBV15	TRBJ2-5	CATSTLGLEGTLGTQYF	TGTGCCACCAGCACTCTCGGACTAGAGGGGACTTTGGGGACCCAGTACTTC
.	.	TRBV4-1	TRBJ2-2	CASSPLSRGTGELFF	TGCGCCAGCAGCCCCCTGAGCCGGGGGACCGGGGAGCTGTTTTTT
.	.	TRBV11-2	TRBJ2-7	CASSLVGISYEQYF	TGTGCCAGCAGCTTAGTTGGGATCTCCTACGAGCAGTACTTC
TRBD2	.	TRBV4-1	TRBJ2-3	CASSLAGGPTDTQYF	TGCGCCAGCAGCCTAGCGGGGGGACCCACAGATACGCAGTATTTT
TRBD1	.	TRBV7-3	TRBJ1-3	CASAPGQGTGNTIYF	TGTGCCAGCGCACCGGGACAGGGAACTGGAAACACCATATATTTT
TRBD1	few	TRBV12-3/TRBV12-4	TRBJ1-3	CASSDTGGGNTIYF	TGTGCCAGCAGTGACACAGGGGGAGGAAACACCATATATTTT
.	few	TRBV12-3/TRBV12-4	TRBJ2-6	CASSLGQASGANVLTF	TGTGCCAGCAGTTTAGGGCAGGCCTCTGGGGCCAACGTCCTGACTTTC
TRBD2	.	TRBV11-2	TRBJ2-3	CASSPRAGGLEDTQYF	TGTGCCAGCAGCCCTAGAGCGGGGGGGCTTGAAGATACGCAGTATTTT
.	medium-sized	TRBV18	TRBJ2-7	CASSPPDRSGDEQYF	TGTGCCAGCTCACCACCCGACAGAAGTGGGGACGAGCAGTACTTC
.	many	TRBV20-1	TRBJ2-1	CSARAPAGIPKSYNEQFF	TGCAGTGCTAGAGCTCCGGCAGGGATCCCTAAATCCTACAATGAGCAGTTCTTC
TRBD1	.	TRBV5-1	TRBJ2-7	CASSFTGGFGIYEQYF	TGCGCCAGCAGCTTTACAGGGGGCTTCGGTATATACGAGCAGTACTTC
TRBD2	.	TRBV15	TRBJ2-5	CATRTTSGEVTQYF	TGTGCCACCAGGACTACCAGCGGGGAGGTCACCCAGTACTTC
.	many	TRBV7-9	TRBJ1-1	CASWGRGSTEAFF	TGTGCCAGTTGGGGCCGGGGGAGCACTGAAGCTTTCTTT
TRBD1	medium-sized	TRBV19	TRBJ1-1	CASRVTGGGTEAFF	TGTGCCAGTAGAGTAACAGGGGGGGGAACTGAAGCTTTCTTT
.	medium-sized	TRBV7-2	TRBJ2-5	CASSLGQGRKETQYF	TGTGCCAGCAGCTTAGGCCAAGGTAGAAAAGAGACCCAGTACTTC
.	medium-sized	TRBV7-9	TRBJ2-1	CASSLDNYNEQFF	TGTGCCAGCAGCTTAGACAACTACAATGAGCAGTTCTTC
TRBD1	once	TRBV30	TRBJ1-1	CARGQGVTEAFF	TGTGCTAGAGGACAGGGTGTCACTGAAGCTTTCTTC
.	many	TRBV25-1	TRBJ1-4	CASSEFGAEKLFF	TGTGCCAGCAGTGAATTCGGGGCTGAAAAACTGTTTTTT
TRBD2	.	TRBV6-2/TRBV6-3	TRBJ2-1	CASSYFSGSGEQFF	TGTGCCAGCAGTTACTTTAGCGGGAGTGGTGAGCAGTTCTTC
.	.	TRBV11-2	TRBJ1-3	CASSLDLAVSGNTIYF	TGTGCCAGCAGCTTAGATCTGGCAGTCTCTGGAAACACCATATATTTT
.	few	TRBV27	TRBJ2-7	CASRRDTNYEQYF	TGTGCCAGCAGGAGGGACACAAACTACGAGCAGTACTTC
TRBD2	medium-sized	TRBV12-3/TRBV12-4	TRBJ2-7	CASSSGLASVEQYF	TGTGCCAGCAGTTCGGGACTAGCATCGGTCGAGCAGTACTTC
TRBD1	few	TRBV6-5	TRBJ1-4	CASSYGYRGNEKLFF	TGTGCCAGCAGTTATGGGTACAGGGGTAATGAAAAACTGTTTTTT
.	.	TRBV5-1	TRBJ1-1	CASSLVWNTEAFF	TGCGCCAGCAGCTTGGTTTGGAACACTGAAGCTTTCTTT
.	many	TRBV2	TRBJ1-5	CASGGRRIWAQHF	TGTGCCAGCGGGGGTAGGCGGATTTGGGCCCAGCATTTT
.	many	TRBV20-1	TRBJ1-2	CSAIGGTRGYGYTF	TGCAGTGCGATCGGGGGTACGAGGGGTTATGGCTACACCTTC
.	.	TRBV5-1	TRBJ2-3	CASSWEDTQYF	TGCGCCAGCAGCTGGGAAGATACGCAGTATTTT
TRBD1	many	TRBV5-4	TRBJ1-2	CASSSNRDRAGYTF	TGTGCCAGCAGCTCCAACCGGGACAGGGCTGGCTACACCTTC
.	medium-sized	TRBV12-3/TRBV12-4	TRBJ1-1	CASSLGRTEAFF	TGTGCCAGCAGTTTAGGGAGGACTGAAGCTTTCTTT
.	.	TRBV7-7	TRBJ2-7	CAGSGDISYEQYF	TGTGCCGGCAGCGGGGACATCTCCTACGAGCAGTACTTC
.	few	TRBV3-1	TRBJ1-4	CASSQTRKLDDEKLFF	TGTGCCAGCAGCCAAACGCGGAAACTGGATGATGAAAAACTGTTTTTT
.	.	TRBV19	TRBJ2-1	CASSKTHEAPFF	TGTGCCAGTAGCAAAACCCACGAGGCCCCGTTCTTC
TRBD1	many	TRBV4-3	TRBJ1-2	CASSNIGGANNYGYTF	TGCGCCAGCAGCAATATAGGGGGCGCAAATAACTATGGCTACACCTTC
.	.	TRBV3-1	TRBJ1-4	CASSRPGTEKLFF	TGTGCCAGCAGCCGTCCCGGGACAGAAAAACTGTTTTTT
TRBD1	many	TRBV14	TRBJ1-1	CASSQLTGGEAFF	TGTGCCAGCAGCCAACTAACAGGGGGTGAAGCTTTCTTT
.	few	TRBV7-2	TRBJ2-2	CASTPDTGELFF	TGTGCCAGCACCCCGGACACCGGGGAGCTGTTTTTT
.	.	TRBV7-2	TRBJ2-7	CASSLDEGSSYEQYF	TGTGCCAGCAGCTTAGACGAGGGGAGCTCCTACGAGCAGTACTTC
.	few	TRBV2	TRBJ1-5	CASRSGEGYQPQHF	TGTGCCAGCAGATCTGGCGAGGGTTACCAGCCCCAGCATTTT
.	.	TRBV7-2	TRBJ2-1	CASSLVRAGEQFF	TGTGCCAGCAGCTTAGTGAGGGCGGGGGAGCAGTTCTTC
.	medium-sized	TRBV27	TRBJ2-2	CASSLRQGGTGELFF	TGTGCCAGCAGTTTAAGACAGGGAGGTACCGGGGAGCTGTTTTTT
.	.	TRBV7-2	TRBJ2-1	CASSLALPSYNEQFF	TGTGCCAGCAGCTTAGCGCTGCCTTCCTACAATGAGCAGTTCTTC
.	many	TRBV4-3	TRBJ1-1	CASSSNQGRNTEAFF	TGCGCCAGCAGTTCAAATCAGGGCAGAAACACTGAAGCTTTCTTT
TRBD2	many	TRBV7-8	TRBJ2-5	CASSLAAYSQETQYF	TGTGCCAGCAGTCTAGCGGCCTATTCCCAAGAGACCCAGTACTTC
.	many	TRBV3-1	TRBJ2-1	CASSQGERRHYNEQFF	TGTGCCAGCAGCCAAGGTGAAAGGAGGCATTACAATGAGCAGTTCTTC
TRBD1	.	TRBV20-1	TRBJ1-5	CSARDYRTGIHSNQPQHF	TGCAGTGCTAGAGATTATAGGACAGGGATTCATAGCAATCAGCCCCAGCATTTT
.	.	TRBV10-3	TRBJ2-7	CALSRVGSYEQYF	TGTGCCTTGAGCCGTGTCGGATCCTACGAGCAGTACTTC
.	few	TRBV19	TRBJ1-1	CASSAGGAGNTEAFF	TGCGCCAGCAGCGCTGGGGGGGCTGGGAACACTGAAGCTTTCTTT